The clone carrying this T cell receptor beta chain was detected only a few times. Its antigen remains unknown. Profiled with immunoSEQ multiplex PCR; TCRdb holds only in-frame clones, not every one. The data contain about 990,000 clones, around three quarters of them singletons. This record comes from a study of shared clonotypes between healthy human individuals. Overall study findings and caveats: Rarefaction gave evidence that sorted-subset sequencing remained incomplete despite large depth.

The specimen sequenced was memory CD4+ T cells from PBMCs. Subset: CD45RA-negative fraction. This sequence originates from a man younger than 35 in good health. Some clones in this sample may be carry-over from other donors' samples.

The CDR3 DNA reads as TGCGCCAGCAGCCAAGATTCTGGGGACACAGATACGCAGTATTTT. Its translation is CASSQDSGDTDTQYF. The chain combines TRBV4-1 with TRBJ2-3, with no clear D. Trimming shortened V by 0 bases and J by 2 bases, and 9 bases separated the two germline ends. The CDR3 length is 15 residues. CDR1 is MGHRA and CDR2 is YSYEKL in the germline V gene.